These 21 T cell receptor beta chains came from one sample sequenced in a study of post-analysis software for immune sequencing data. Study-level results: Patients showed TRBV5-6, TRBV5-1 and TRBV20-1 among about five TRBV segments more frequent than in controls.

Their antigens are not known. Unique molecular identifiers were built into the TCR beta cDNA libraries. TCRdb called the PCR reads again in MiXCR, with one record for every CDR3 protein. The sample lists approximately 260,000 distinct CDR3 sequences, just over 35% seen once, with under 5.5% in the top ten. Sample: blood. Source of these receptors: a girl aged 5 to 17 with multiple sclerosis.

This chain joins TRBV5-1 and TRBJ2-1, with 13 bases that match TRBD2. Germline V gene lookup returns CDR1 SGHRS and CDR2 YFSETQ. The CDR3 has 15 residues. With 3 bases clipped from V and 8 bases from J, the junction kept 5 bases outside the gene matches. CDR3: CASSWGTSGIYEQFF. The CDR3 nucleotides are TGCGCCAGCAGCTGGGGGACTAGCGGGATCTATGAGCAGTTCTTC.

Points on this clonotype: Since a much larger clone is just one base distant, this may be a read error. The chain has TRBV9 and TRBJ2-1; the D is unclear. From germline, CDR1 is SGDLS and CDR2 YYNGEE. The CDR3 consists of 12 residues. The CDR3 region is CASSVGYNGQFF. CDR3 nucleotides: TGTGCCAGCAGCGTGGGCTACAATGGGCAGTTCTTC.

The table lists this clonotype with many counts. The chain joins TRBV29-1 to TRBJ2-4, with D perhaps assigned TRBD1 or TRBD2 (5 bases each). This CDR3 is built from 14 residues. Looked up from germline, CDR1 is SQVTM and CDR2 is ANQGSEA. V lost 6 bases, J lost 0 bases, and 12 bases lay in between. CDR3 DNA: TGCAGCGTCAAAGGGGCGGGAGCCAAAAACATTCAGTACTTC. This codes for CSVKGAGAKNIQYF.

This sequence joins TRBV6-6 and TRBJ2-1, with D hard to call. The CDR3 spans 11 residues. Trimming pared 5 bases from V and 7 bases from J, leaving 6 bases between. From germline, CDR1 is MNHNY and CDR2 SVGAGI (reference sequence). The CDR3 spells CASSRLNEQFF. The CDR3 bases are TGTGCCAGCAGTCGTTTAAATGAGCAGTTCTTC.

This clonotype occurred many times. This chain links TRBV5-1 with TRBJ2-5; 8 bases map to TRBD2. CDR3 length: 15 amino acids. Germline-derived CDR1 and CDR2 are SGHRS and YFSETQ. V shed 4 bases and J 1 base; nucleotides not matched to a gene: 6. Written as DNA, the CDR3 is TGCGCCAGCAGCCCCGGGGGGGTAGCCCAAGAGACCCAGTACTTC. As protein: CASSPGGVAQETQYF.

With regard to this clonotype: It may be a read error: a sequence one base away is much more abundant. The CDR3 sequence is CNALIQGYYEQYF. The CDR3 coding sequence is TGCAATGCTCTTATACAGGGCTACTACGAGCAGTACTTC. The V call is TRBV20-1, the J call TRBJ2-7; possible D gene TRBD1, 6 bases. Per germline, CDR1 DFQATT and CDR2 SNEGSKA (reference sequence). This CDR3 has 13 residues.

With regard to this clonotype: Its ends do not fully match the called genes, so a read error is possible. The chain joins TRBV2 to TRBJ1-3, with 9 bases fitting TRBD1. The CDR3 runs 15 residues. Germline V gene sequence: CDR1 SNHLY, CDR2 FYNNEI. The DNA of the CDR3 is TGTGCCAACAGTACCCCAGGGACAGGGTCAAACACCATATATTTT. Protein product: CANSTPGTGSNTIYF. Complete variable domain (other parts from reference TRBV2 and TRBJ1-3): EPEVTQTPSHQVTQMGQEVILRCVPISNHLYFYWYRQILGQKVEFLVSFYNNEISEKSEIFDDQFSVERPDGSNFTLKIRSTKLEDSAMYFCANSTPGTGSNTIYFGEGSWLTVV.

The chain has TRBV12-3 or TRBV12-4 and TRBJ1-2, with TRBD1 as a possible D gene (6 bases). The CDR3 covers 14 residues. V lost 8 bases and J 8 bases, leaving 21 bases between the germline ends. Here the CDR3 DNA reads TGTGCCAGCCCTAGGGGGGGCCCTTCTATCGGCTACACCTTC. Translation gives CASPRGGPSIGYTF.

This chain uses TRBV10-3 with TRBJ2-1, with TRBD2 as a possible D gene (5 bases). Germline CDR1 and CDR2: ENHRY and SYGVKD. The V end was cut by 0 bases, the J end by 5 bases, with 11 bases between. The CDR3 has 15 residues. For the CDR3, the DNA is TGTGCCATCAGTGAGTCCAGCGGATCCCACAATGAGCAGTTCTTC. It yields the protein CAISESSGSHNEQFF.

V is TRBV28 and J is TRBJ1-1, with D possibly being TRBD1 (6 bases). The germline V gene encodes CDR1 MDHEN and CDR2 SYDVKM. This CDR3 has 14 residues. The V end was cut by 6 bases, the J end by 7 bases, with 18 bases between. The DNA for the CDR3 is TGTGCCAGCAGCCGATATGGGGGAGGGGGTGAAGCTTTCTTT. Its protein is CASSRYGGGGEAFF.

Only one count was recorded for this clonotype. At one end the junction does not follow the germline gene, possibly because of a read error. The rearrangement uses TRBV27 and TRBJ2-2; possible D gene TRBD2, 6 bases. Germline values: CDR1 MNHEY, CDR2 SMNVEV (reference sequence). The CDR3 has 14 amino acids. CDR3 region: CASSLTSPTGGLFF. DNA of the CDR3: TGTGCCAGCAGTTTGACTAGTCCCACCGGGGGGCTGTTTTTT.

This clonotype is a singleton in its sample. The chain couples TRBV6-1 to TRBJ1-2; D perhaps matches TRBD1 (6 bases). This CDR3 spans 15 amino acids. Trimming took 0 bases from V and 4 from J, leaving 12 bases between them. Germline V gene sequence: CDR1 MNHNS, CDR2 SASEGT. CDR3 loop: CASSEAAGAVYGYTF. CDR3 DNA: TGTGCCAGCAGTGAAGCGGCGGGGGCGGTCTATGGCTACACCTTC.

This chain joins TRBV20-1 and TRBJ1-5; TRBD1 might be the D (6 bases). Trimming shortened V by 1 base and J by 4 bases, and 14 bases separated the two germline ends. The CDR3 has 15 amino acids. Germline loops: CDR1 DFQATT, CDR2 SNEGSKA (reference sequence). In DNA, the CDR3 is TGCAGTGCTAGAGTAGGGGGTATCGTAAATCAGCCCCAGCATTTT. It is translated as CSARVGGIVNQPQHF.

In nucleotides, the CDR3 is TGCGCCAGCAACCTAAACCCGGGGGCGGACTATGGCTACACCTTC. It yields the protein CASNLNPGADYGYTF. This chain uses TRBV5-1 with TRBJ1-2; maybe TRBD1 (6 bases). This CDR3 comprises 15 residues. The germline CDR1 and CDR2 sequences are SGHRS and YFSETQ. The V and J ends lost 6 bases and 3 bases respectively, with 18 bases between them.

Points on this clonotype: A much more abundant neighbour one base away suggests this may be a read error. The conserved phenylalanine or tryptophan is not found at the CDR3 terminus, so this likely reflects a read error. The chain uses TRBV20-1 and TRBJ2-5; D may be TRBD2 (6 bases). Looked up from germline, CDR1 is DFQATT and CDR2 is SNEGSKA (reference sequence). The V end was cut by 0 bases, the J end by 1 base, with 9 bases between. CDR3 length: 14 amino acids. In DNA, the CDR3 is TGCAGTGCTAGAGATCTAGCGACCCAAGAGACCCAGTACTGC. The encoded protein is CSARDLATQETQYC.

V usage is TRBV29-1 and J usage is TRBJ2-3; a weak D match, TRBD1 (7 bases). The CDR3 runs 14 residues. CDR1 SQVTM and CDR2 ANQGSEA come from the germline V gene. The V end lost 1 base, the J end lost 4 bases, and 12 bases lay between the germline ends. The CDR3 nucleotides are TGCAGCGTTGAAGGGCAGGGGGAGGCAGATACGCAGTATTTT. It is translated as CSVEGQGEADTQYF.

CDR3 in DNA: TGCGCCAGCAGCTTGGTGGGGGGCGACAATCAGCCCCAGCATTTT. Translating it yields CASSLVGGDNQPQHF. The rearrangement links TRBV5-1 to TRBJ1-5, with D perhaps TRBD1 (6 bases). CDR3 length equals 15 residues. Trimming cost V 0 bases and J 3 bases, with 10 bases left between them. Germline CDR1 is SGHRS and CDR2 is YFSETQ.

Remarks on this clonotype: This may stem from a read error, because a much larger clone lies one nucleotide away. The chain joins TRBV7-2 to TRBJ2-3; possible D gene TRBD2, 5 bases. The CDR3 is made up of 13 amino acids. Germline V lookup: CDR1 SGHTA, CDR2 FQGNSA. The CDR3 is CVSSLMGVDTQYF. In DNA form, the CDR3 reads TGTGTCAGCAGCTTAATGGGAGTGGATACGCAGTATTTT.

For this clonotype: At one end, the junction sequence differs from germline, possibly due to a read error. The V call is TRBV5-1, the J call TRBJ2-1; 9 nucleotides match TRBD2. The CDR3 has 16 amino acids. The germline V gene encodes CDR1 SGHRS and CDR2 YFSETQ. The CDR3 sequence: CASSLSGTSSCNEQFF. In DNA, the CDR3 is TGCGCCAGCAGCTTGTCCGGGACTAGCTCCTGCAATGAGCAGTTCTTC.

This sequence joins TRBV9 and TRBJ2-6; D not resolved. Germline V gene data show CDR1 as SGDLS and CDR2 as YYNGEE. There are 20 residues in the CDR3. V lost 2 bases, J lost 0 bases, and 21 bases lay in between. The CDR3 nucleotides read TGTGCCAGCAGCGTGGATAGGGTAAGGAAGGGTAGCTCTGGGGCCAACGTCCTGACTTTC. Its protein product is CASSVDRVRKGSSGANVLTF. The whole variable domain, remainder taken from reference TRBV9 and TRBJ2-6, is DSGVTQTPKHLITATGQRVTLRCSPRSGDLSVYWYQQSLDQGLQFLIQYYNGEERAKGNILERFSAQQFPDLHSELNLSSLELGDSALYFCASSVDRVRKGSSGANVLTFGAGSRLTVL.

Many counts were recorded for this clonotype. The chain employs TRBV12-3 or TRBV12-4 and TRBJ2-3; D remains ambiguous. The V gene lost 3 bases and the J gene lost 4 bases, with 2 bases spanning the gap. The CDR3 totals 11 residues. The CDR3 sequence is CASSFSDTQYF. The CDR3 DNA sequence: TGTGCCAGCAGTTTCTCAGATACGCAGTATTTT.